This entry is about one TCR beta chain. Antigen: not known. Method: immunoSEQ multiplex PCR; TCRdb's copy keeps in-frame clones and lacks some. In the table there are around 140,000 clones, about 94% of which are singletons. This specimen belongs to a study of cytomegalovirus exposure and HLA in healthy donors. Points from the study as a whole: First-cohort TCR clusters tended to co-occur in the 130 or so validation repertoires, a later analysis found.

This CDR3 contains 14 residues. V gave up 0 bases and J gave up 2 bases, with 7 bases separating them. Germline assignment: CDR1 SGHRS and CDR2 YFSETQ. These donors were members of the approximately 120-subject validation cohort, a group separate from the approximately 670-subject first cohort. This sequence originates from a man between 18 and 29 years old in good health and CMV-seropositive. The sample consisted of PBMCs. The chain carries TRBV5-1 and TRBJ2-3; tentatively, D is TRBD2 (5 bases). CDR3 DNA sequence: TGCGCCAGCAGCTTGGTGGACTCCACAGATACGCAGTATTTT. Protein sequence: CASSLVDSTDTQYF.